These T cell receptor beta chains were read from a single sample in a study of cytomegalovirus exposure and HLA in healthy donors. TCRdb keeps only in-frame clones here, not all; method: immunoSEQ multiplex PCR. This sample has 60,000 to 75,000 clones, with 73% found just once. Sample: PBMCs. These receptors all stem from a man between 45 and 60 years old in good health and CMV-seronegative. Each CDR3 is given without its conserved first and last residue. Clone size is not always given. Where it is, it says once, few, many or a class for expanded clones.

abundance: NA
v_gene: TRBV27
j_gene: TRBJ2-7
CDR3aa: ASSWRPGQTYEQY

abundance: few
v_gene: TRBV6-5
j_gene: NA
CDR3aa: ASSLTGLLYEQY

abundance: NA
v_gene: TRBV5-1
j_gene: TRBJ1-1
CDR3aa: ASSRRRGATEAF

abundance: NA
v_gene: TRBV27
j_gene: TRBJ2-3
CDR3aa: ASSPGLAGTDTQY

abundance: NA
v_gene: TRBV7-8
j_gene: TRBJ1-4
CDR3aa: ASTSGVSRNEKLF

abundance: NA
v_gene: TRBV30
j_gene: TRBJ1-4
CDR3aa: AWSPPQGRVKLF

abundance: few
v_gene: TRBV5-1
j_gene: TRBJ2-3
CDR3aa: ASSFLLAGGPTDTQY

abundance: NA
v_gene: TRBV5-4
j_gene: TRBJ2-7
CDR3aa: ASSVWGGVPRGFEQY

abundance: NA
v_gene: TRBV5-1
j_gene: TRBJ2-5
CDR3aa: ASSLLAGLQETQY

abundance: NA
v_gene: TRBV18
j_gene: TRBJ1-1
CDR3aa: ASSSGTASVAF

abundance: NA
v_gene: TRBV2
j_gene: TRBJ2-7
CDR3aa: ASCLMGGIEQY